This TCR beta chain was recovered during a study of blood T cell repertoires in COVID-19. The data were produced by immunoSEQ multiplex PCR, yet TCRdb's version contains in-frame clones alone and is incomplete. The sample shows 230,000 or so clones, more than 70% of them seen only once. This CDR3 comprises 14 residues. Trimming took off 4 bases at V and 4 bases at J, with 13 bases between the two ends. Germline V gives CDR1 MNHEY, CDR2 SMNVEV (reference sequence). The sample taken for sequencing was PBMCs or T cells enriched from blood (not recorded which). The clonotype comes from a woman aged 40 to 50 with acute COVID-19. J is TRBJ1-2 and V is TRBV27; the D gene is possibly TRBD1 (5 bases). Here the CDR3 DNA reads TGTGCCAGCAGTTGGGGCCAGGGAGGCTATGGCTACACCTTC. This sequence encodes CASSWGQGGYGYTF.